This is a list of T cell receptor beta chains from one sample in a study of T cell responses to AZD1222 COVID-19 vaccine. The method was immunoSEQ multiplex PCR; TCRdb's version includes in-frame clones alone and lacks a portion of them. Of more than 100,000 clones in the sample, about 87% are singletons; the top ten hold about 20%. The material was peripheral blood, obtained on day 0 of AZD1222 vaccination. Every receptor here comes from an adult in good health. Both conserved end residues are part of each CDR3. Fields, in order: D gene, V gene, clone size, J gene, CDR3 DNA, CDR3 protein. A D gene is named only where the DNA matches it firmly. Size values are once, few and many counts, or a class for expanded clones, and some rows have none.

-	TRBV27	-	TRBJ1-5	TGTGCCAGCAGCCCTGGCTTATCTAATCCGAATCAGCCCCAGCATTTT	CASSPGLSNPNQPQHF
-	TRBV5-1	-	TRBJ1-4	TGCGCCAGCAGCGGGGGGGCTACAACTAATGAAAAACTGTTTTTT	CASSGGATTNEKLFF
TRBD2	TRBV5-6	-	TRBJ2-5	TGTGCCAGCAGCTGGACTCCTAGCGGGGAGGCCCAGTACTTC	CASSWTPSGEAQYF
TRBD1	TRBV5-1	-	TRBJ2-2	TGCGCCAGCAGCCCAACCCCCGGGACAGGGGTAACCGGGGAGCTGTTTTTT	CASSPTPGTGVTGELFF
TRBD1	TRBV7-9	-	TRBJ1-6	TGTGCCAGCAGCTTTACTACAGGGGGTTTCTCCCGAGATAATTCACCCCTCCACTTT	CASSFTTGGFSRDNSPLHF
TRBD2	TRBV28	-	TRBJ2-1	TGTGCCAGCAGTTCTCCCACCGGGGGGGACAATGAGCAGTTCTTC	CASSSPTGGDNEQFF
TRBD1	TRBV2	-	TRBJ1-4	TGTGCCAGCAGTCGACAGGGGGTCGGAAAACTGTTTTTT	CASSRQGVGKLFF
-	TRBV4-1	-	TRBJ1-1	TGCGCCAGCAGCCGCCAAGGGGGATATGCTGAAGCTTTCTTT	CASSRQGGYAEAFF
-	TRBV28	-	TRBJ2-7	TGTGCCAGCAGTTTACCTACAAGGGCTAGCTTCCACTTC	CASSLPTRASFHF
-	TRBV4-2	-	TRBJ2-7	TGTGCCAGCAGCCAAGAGTGGTTGGGCTACGAGCAGTACTTC	CASSQEWLGYEQYF
TRBD1	TRBV18	-	TRBJ1-1	TGTGCCAGCTTACCAGGACAGGTCAACACTGAAGCTTTCTTT	CASLPGQVNTEAFF
-	TRBV18	-	TRBJ2-5	TGTGCCAGCTCACCACCGGGGTATACCCAAGAGACCCAGTACTTC	CASSPPGYTQETQYF
-	TRBV7-8	-	TRBJ1-2	TGTGCCAGCAGCTTAGAGCCCTCAGGGGGCTACACCTTC	CASSLEPSGGYTF
TRBD1	TRBV6-5	-	TRBJ1-4	TGTGCCAGCAGTCCTCGGACAGGGCTTAATGAAAAACTGTTTTTT	CASSPRTGLNEKLFF
-	TRBV7-8	-	TRBJ2-1	TGTGCCAGCAGCCCTCCCGGGGAGCAGTTCTTC	CASSPPGEQFF
-	TRBV6-5	once	TRBJ1-2	TGTGCCAGCAGTTACCCCCAGGGAGGTGGCTACACCTTC	CASSYPQGGGYTF
TRBD2	TRBV7-9	-	TRBJ2-5	TGTGCCAGCAGCCCCGGGACTAGCGGGGGGGCTTTTCAAGAGACCCAGTACTTC	CASSPGTSGGAFQETQYF
-	TRBV5-1	-	TRBJ2-1	TGCGCCAGCAGCTTGGAAATAGCGCTTTCCTACAATGAGCAGTTCTTC	CASSLEIALSYNEQFF
-	TRBV9	once	TRBJ2-2	TGTGCCAGCGGCCGAGGGGAGAACACCGGGGAGCTGTTTTTT	CASGRGENTGELFF
-	TRBV3-1/TRBV3-2	-	TRBJ2-1	TGTGCCAGCAGCCTGTCGGGGGGCAAGCAGTTCTTC	CASSLSGGKQFF
-	TRBV6-1	-	TRBJ1-2	TGTGCCAGCAGTGAGGCAGGCTATGGCTACACCTTC	CASSEAGYGYTF
-	TRBV5-1	-	TRBJ2-5	TGCGCCAGCAGCGGGGGGACGGAACAAGAGACCCAGTACTTC	CASSGGTEQETQYF
TRBD1	TRBV7-2	once	TRBJ2-7	TGTGCCAGCAGCTTAGTCCAGGGGGCCGCCGCTGAGCAGTACTTC	CASSLVQGAAAEQYF
-	TRBV6-5	-	TRBJ2-7	TGTGCCAGCAGGGAGAGATCGTCGGGGGAGCAGTACTTC	CASRERSSGEQYF
-	TRBV12-3/TRBV12-4	once	TRBJ1-6	TGTGCCAGCAGTCTTAAAGGGAATTCACCCCTCCACTTT	CASSLKGNSPLHF
-	TRBV9	-	TRBJ2-1	TGTGCCAGCAGCGTAGACAGGTACTCCTACAATGAGCAGTTCTTC	CASSVDRYSYNEQFF
-	TRBV7-2	-	TRBJ1-1	TGTGCCAGCACCTTAAACATGGACAGCCACACTGAAGCTTTCTTT	CASTLNMDSHTEAFF
-	TRBV29-1	-	TRBJ1-5	TGCAGCGTGGCTGACGGTTTTTTGGGCAATCAGCCCCAGCATTTT	CSVADGFLGNQPQHF
-	TRBV5-1	-	TRBJ2-7	TGCGCCAGCAGCTCCGGGGCCGCCTACGAGCAGTACTTC	CASSSGAAYEQYF
TRBD1	TRBV12-3/TRBV12-4	-	TRBJ1-5	TGTGCCAGCAGGGGACAGGTTAATCAGCCCCAGCATTTT	CASRGQVNQPQHF
-	TRBV19	-	TRBJ2-7	TGTGCCAGTAGTATAGATCTAGCTTCCCCCGAGCAGTACTTC	CASSIDLASPEQYF
-	TRBV7-7	-	TRBJ2-1	TGTGCTAGCAGCTTAGGGCAGGAGAGCAATGAGCAGTTCTTC	CASSLGQESNEQFF
TRBD2	TRBV10-3	-	TRBJ2-1	TGTGCCATCAGTGACCAGACTAGCGGGAGTGGGAATGAGCAGTTCTTC	CAISDQTSGSGNEQFF